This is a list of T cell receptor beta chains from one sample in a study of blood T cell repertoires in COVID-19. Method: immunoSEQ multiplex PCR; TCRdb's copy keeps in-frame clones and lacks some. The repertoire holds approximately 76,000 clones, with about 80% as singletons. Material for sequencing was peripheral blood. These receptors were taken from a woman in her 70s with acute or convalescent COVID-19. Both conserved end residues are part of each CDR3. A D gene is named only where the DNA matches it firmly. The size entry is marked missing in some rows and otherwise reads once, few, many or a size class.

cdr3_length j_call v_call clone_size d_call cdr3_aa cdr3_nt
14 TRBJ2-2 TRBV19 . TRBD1 CASRGTGGNGELFF TGTGCCAGTAGGGGGACAGGGGGCAACGGGGAGCTGTTTTTT
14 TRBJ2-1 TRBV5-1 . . CASSLLGLGNEQFF TGCGCCAGCAGCTTGCTGGGGCTGGGCAATGAGCAGTTCTTC
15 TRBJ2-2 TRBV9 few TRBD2 CASSQSGGVTGELFF TGTGCCAGCAGCCAGAGCGGGGGGGTCACCGGGGAGCTGTTTTTT
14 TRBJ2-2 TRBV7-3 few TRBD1 CASSFGQAAGELFF TGTGCCAGCAGCTTCGGACAGGCGGCCGGGGAGCTGTTTTTT
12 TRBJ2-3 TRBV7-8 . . CASTPTLDTQYF TGTGCCAGCACCCCTACCCTTGATACGCAGTATTTT
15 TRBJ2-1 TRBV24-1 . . CATSDWGTAPGEQFF TGTGCCACCAGTGATTGGGGGACTGCTCCCGGTGAGCAGTTCTTC
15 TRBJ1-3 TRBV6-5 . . CASSITSSSGNTIYF TGTGCCAGCAGTATCACGAGTAGCTCTGGAAACACCATATATTTT
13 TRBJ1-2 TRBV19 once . CASSTGFGYGYTF TGTGCCAGTAGTACAGGTTTCGGCTATGGCTACACCTTC
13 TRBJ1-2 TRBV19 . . CASEAGANYGYTF TGTGCCAGCGAAGCGGGCGCTAACTATGGCTACACCTTC
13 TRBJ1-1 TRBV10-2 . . CASRRTVDGEAFF TGCGCCAGCAGACGGACAGTCGATGGTGAAGCTTTCTTT
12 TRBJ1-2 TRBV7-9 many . CASSFQQNGYTF TGTGCCAGCAGCTTCCAACAGAATGGCTACACCTTC
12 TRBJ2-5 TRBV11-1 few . CASSKGVGTQYF TGTGCCAGCAGCAAAGGGGTTGGGACCCAGTACTTC
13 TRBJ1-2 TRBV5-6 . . CASSASQGGGYTF TGTGCCAGCAGCGCTTCTCAGGGAGGTGGCTACACCTTC
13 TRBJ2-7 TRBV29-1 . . CSVEVGDSYEQYF TGCAGCGTTGAAGTAGGGGACTCCTACGAGCAGTACTTC
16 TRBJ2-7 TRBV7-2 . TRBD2 CASSSRRTSASYEQYF TGTGCCAGCAGCTCTCGGAGGACTAGCGCCTCCTACGAGCAGTACTTC
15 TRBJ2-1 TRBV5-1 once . CASSLVAAPGNEQFF TGCGCCAGCAGCTTGGTGGCGGCCCCTGGCAATGAGCAGTTCTTC
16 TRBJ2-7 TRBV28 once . CASNPYLAGKPYEQYF TGTGCCAGCAACCCTTATCTGGCAGGCAAGCCCTACGAGCAGTACTTC
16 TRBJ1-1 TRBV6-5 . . CASSYSPHRVNTEAFF TGTGCCAGCAGTTACTCGCCTCACAGGGTGAACACTGAAGCTTTCTTT
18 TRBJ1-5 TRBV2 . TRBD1 CATRRDRGTGYSNQPQHF TGTGCCACCCGGCGGGACAGGGGAACGGGGTATAGCAATCAGCCCCAGCATTTT
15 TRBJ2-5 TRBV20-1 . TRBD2 CSASHRGSLGETQYF TGCAGTGCTAGTCACCGCGGGAGTTTAGGCGAGACCCAGTACTTC
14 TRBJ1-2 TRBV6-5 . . CASSYSRQLVGYTF TGTGCCAGCAGTTACTCGCGGCAGCTGGTTGGCTACACCTTC
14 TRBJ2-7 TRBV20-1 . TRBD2 CSASGASGGYEQYF TGCAGTGCTAGTGGGGCTAGCGGGGGATACGAGCAGTACTTC
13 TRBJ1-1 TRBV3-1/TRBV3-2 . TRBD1 CASSHTGQGGAFF TGTGCCAGCAGCCATACCGGCCAGGGGGGAGCTTTCTTT
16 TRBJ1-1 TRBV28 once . CASSSLDSRRSTEAFF TGTGCCAGCAGTTCTCTCGACAGCAGAAGGAGCACTGAAGCTTTCTTT
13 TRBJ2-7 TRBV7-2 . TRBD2 CASGGRRGLEQYF TGTGCCAGCGGCGGGAGGCGGGGACTCGAGCAGTACTTC
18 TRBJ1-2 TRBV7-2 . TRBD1 CASSPYSSVGTGKDGYTF TGTGCCAGCAGCCCCTACTCCTCGGTAGGGACAGGGAAAGATGGCTACACCTTC
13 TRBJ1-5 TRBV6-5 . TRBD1 CASGTGMNQPQHF TGTGCCAGCGGGACAGGAATGAATCAGCCCCAGCATTTT
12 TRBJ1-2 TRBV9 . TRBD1 CASSPDRDGYTF TGTGCCAGCAGCCCCGACAGGGATGGCTACACCTTC
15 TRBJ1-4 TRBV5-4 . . CASSFSGTQNEKLFF TGTGCCAGCAGCTTTTCCGGGACACAGAATGAAAAACTGTTTTTT
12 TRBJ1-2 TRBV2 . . CASSITNYGYTF TGTGCCAGCAGTATCACTAACTATGGCTACACCTTC
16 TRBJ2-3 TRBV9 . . CASSTSVGGPTDTQYF TGTGCCAGCAGCACATCAGTAGGGGGTCCCACAGATACGCAGTATTTT
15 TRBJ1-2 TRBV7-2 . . CASSFSGSRDYGYTF TGTGCCAGCAGTTTCTCCGGTAGCCGGGACTATGGCTACACCTTC
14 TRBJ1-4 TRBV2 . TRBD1 CASRAGGSSEKLFF TGTGCCAGCAGGGCAGGGGGCTCAAGTGAAAAACTGTTTTTT
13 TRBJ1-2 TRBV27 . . CASRKRGQAGYTF TGTGCCAGCAGAAAGAGGGGACAAGCTGGCTACACCTTC
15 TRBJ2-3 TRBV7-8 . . CASSLRTAEADTQYF TGTGCCAGCAGCCTTCGGACAGCTGAGGCAGATACGCAGTATTTT
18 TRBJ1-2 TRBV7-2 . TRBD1 CASTQRGSGGRLRYGYTF TGTGCCAGCACCCAAAGGGGGTCAGGGGGAAGATTGCGGTATGGCTACACCTTC
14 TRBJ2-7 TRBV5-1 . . CASSSDSLSYEQYF TGCGCCAGCAGCTCGGACAGCCTATCCTACGAGCAGTACTTC
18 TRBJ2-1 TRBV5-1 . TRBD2 CASSLASLAGLGGNEQFF TGCGCCAGCAGCTTGGCCTCACTAGCGGGATTAGGTGGCAATGAGCAGTTCTTC
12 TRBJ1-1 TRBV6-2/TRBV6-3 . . CASSYGTGKAFF TGTGCCAGCAGTTACGGCACAGGGAAAGCTTTCTTT
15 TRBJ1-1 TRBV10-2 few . CASSESQIMNTEAFF TGCGCCAGCAGTGAGTCTCAGATCATGAACACTGAAGCTTTCTTT
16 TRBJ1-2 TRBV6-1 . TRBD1 CASSEYAEGQYYGYTF TGTGCCAGCAGTGAATACGCCGAGGGACAGTACTATGGCTACACCTTC
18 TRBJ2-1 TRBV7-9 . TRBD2 CASSAQPGLAGVGNEQFF TGTGCCAGCAGCGCCCAACCGGGACTAGCGGGAGTAGGCAATGAGCAGTTCTTC
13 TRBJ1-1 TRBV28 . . CASSLQGYTEAFF TGTGCCAGCAGTTTACAGGGGTACACTGAAGCTTTCTTT
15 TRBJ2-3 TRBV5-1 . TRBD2 CASSLDGTSGDTQYF TGCGCCAGCAGCTTGGATGGGACTAGTGGAGATACGCAGTATTTT
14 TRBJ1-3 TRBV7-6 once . CASSRDISGNTIYF TGTGCCAGCAGCCGCGACATCTCTGGAAACACCATATATTTT
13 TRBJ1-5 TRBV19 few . CASSILGSQPQHF TGTGCCAGTAGTATACTGGGGAGTCAGCCCCAGCATTTT
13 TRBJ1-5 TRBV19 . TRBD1 CASSPRGFQPQHF TGTGCCAGTAGCCCCAGGGGGTTTCAGCCCCAGCATTTT
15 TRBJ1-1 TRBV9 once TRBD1 CASSVKGQGGTEAFF TGTGCCAGCAGCGTAAAGGGACAGGGGGGTACTGAAGCTTTCTTT
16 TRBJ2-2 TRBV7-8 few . CASSLLAITNTGELFF TGTGCCAGCAGCCTGTTAGCTATTACGAACACCGGGGAGCTGTTTTTT
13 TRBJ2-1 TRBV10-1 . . CASSESGLSEQFF TGCGCCAGCAGTGAGTCGGGACTGAGTGAGCAGTTCTTC
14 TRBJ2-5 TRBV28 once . CASSFGQGGETQYF TGTGCCAGCAGTTTTGGGCAGGGGGGAGAGACCCAGTACTTC
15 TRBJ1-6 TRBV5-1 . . CASSFDTDGNSPLHF TGCGCCAGCAGCTTCGACACGGATGGCAATTCACCCCTCCACTTT